This T cell receptor beta chain was retrieved from a study of T cells in Graves' hyperthyroidism and ophthalmopathy. About this clonotype itself: Antigen unknown.

Amplification targeted TCR beta CDR3 regions from RNA transcripts. An initial round of RT-PCR targeting the TCR CDR3 relied on the HTBI primer set. TCRdb re-called the multiplex PCR reads with MiXCR, one entry per CDR3 protein. The profile shows some 560,000 distinct CDR3 sequences, 15% to 19% of them singletons. Germline V gene sequence: CDR1 SGDLS, CDR2 YYNGEE. V lost 0 bases and J lost 3, with 12 bases in between. The CDR3 covers 15 residues. Notes on the study in general: Prediction of ophthalmopathy progression came a median around 6.5 months pre-onset. Stable hyperthyroidism was separated from ophthalmopathy by a model based on 13 V-J features.

The diagnoses drew upon clinical symptoms, serum thyroxine and TRAb, thyroid ultrasound and orbital computed tomography. The sample consisted of blood. The sequence derives from a woman aged 25 to 39 with Graves' hyperthyroidism. V gene TRBV9 combines with J gene TRBJ1-1; D remains unclear. Here the CDR3 DNA reads TGTGCCAGCAGCGTAGGTTTTGGAACGGACACTGAAGCTTTCTTT. This sequence encodes CASSVGFGTDTEAFF.